Below are 5 T cell receptor beta chains sequenced from a single sample in a study of shared clonotypes between healthy human individuals. Repertoires were generated with immunoSEQ multiplex PCR, while TCRdb's copy carries only in-frame clones and drops some. The profile shows about 690,000 clones, roughly 88% of them singletons. Sequenced: memory CD8+ T cells from PBMCs. The sample's subset: CD45RO+ cells pooled with CCR7-negative TemRA cells. The receptor set was obtained from a man between 18 and 35 years old in good health. Some clones in this sample may be carry-over from other donors' samples.

The V gene is TRBV7-9, the J gene TRBJ1-3; D remains unclear. The CDR3 is 12 residues long. From germline, CDR1 is SEHNR and CDR2 FQNEAQ (reference sequence). Trimming cost V 5 bases and J 7 bases, with 9 bases left between them. The CDR3 reads CASSPAGNTIYF. DNA of the CDR3: TGTGCCAGCAGCCCAGCGGGGAACACCATATATTTT.

The chain employs TRBV5-1 and TRBJ2-1, with a tentative D call TRBD2 (5 bases). Germline CDR1 reads SGHRS; CDR2 reads YFSETQ. V lost 5 bases to trimming and J lost 5 bases, with 14 bases between them. This CDR3 has 14 amino acids. The CDR3 loop reads CASRLGSGDNEQFF. The CDR3 coding sequence is TGCGCCAGCAGGCTTGGTTCCGGGGACAATGAGCAGTTCTTC.

The CDR3 is CASSQVDSSYNEQFF. CDR3 DNA: TGCGCCAGCAGCCAAGTCGACAGCTCCTACAATGAGCAGTTCTTC. The chain has TRBV4-1 and TRBJ2-1; tentative D call: TRBD1 (5 bases). The CDR3 is 15 amino acids. Germline V gene lookup returns CDR1 MGHRA and CDR2 YSYEKL. The V and J ends lost 1 base and 0 bases respectively, with 7 bases between them.

This clone was recorded once. J is TRBJ2-7 and V is TRBV6-5; 11 bases are shared with TRBD1. The CDR3 is 14 amino acids. The V and J ends lost 5 bases and 6 bases, in that order; junction bases with no gene match: 6. CDR1 and CDR2 (germline): MNHEY, SVGAGI. This CDR3 reads CASSHPGQGGEQYF. The CDR3 nucleotides read TGTGCCAGCAGTCACCCGGGACAGGGGGGCGAGCAGTACTTC.

This chain connects TRBV9 to TRBJ2-7; D ambiguous. CDR1 and CDR2 (germline): SGDLS, YYNGEE. The CDR3 is 13 amino acids. The ends were cut back, 7 bases at V and 2 bases at J, with 13 bases in the middle. Written as DNA, the CDR3 is TGTGCCAGCTCACCCTATGGGGCCTACGAGCAGTACTTC. It translates to CASSPYGAYEQYF.